This T cell receptor (beta chain) was found in a study of T-cell memory formation after mild COVID-19 listed by TCRdb under 2021. For context, the study as a whole: Most TCR sequence clusters were specific to one of the two donors. In a couple of donors, T-cell clones that expanded and contracted after mild COVID-19 were tracked by sequencing TCRalpha and TCRbeta repertoires over time. The cohort comprised two young, previously healthy adult volunteers, one female and one male.

At the junction V is shortened by 4 bases and J by 6 bases, with 16 bases in between. The germline V gene sets CDR1 to SGHTA and CDR2 to FQGTGA. The CDR3 numbers 15 residues from cysteine through phenylalanine. The only DNA kept is the CDR3, 45 bases in frame from the first base. Ficoll-Paque density gradient centrifugation was the method used to isolate PBMCs. Comments on this clonotype: Its antigen is still unknown. Per-base qualities were not stored, and no clone one base away is much larger.

Sequenced using an Illumina NovaSeq 6000. TCRalpha and TCRbeta cDNA libraries were built by 5'RACE with constant-segment primers, adding sample barcodes and unique molecular identifiers. RNA was extracted from every sample with Trizol reagent. Libraries were amplified in two PCR steps, with a second sample barcode and Illumina TruSeq adapters added in the second step. The libraries were sequenced on an Illumina NovaSeq using 2 x 150 bp paired-end reads. Regarding the original processing steps: Reads were demultiplexed and collapsed into UMI-guided consensus sequences with migec v1.2.7. Using mixcr v2.1.11, the UMI consensuses were aligned to TRA and TRB V and J templates and assembled into clonotypes. A clonotype was counted as expanded or contracted only when both edgeR and NoisET called the clonotype significant, with the noise models trained on biological replicates. edgeR calls used a false discovery rate-adjusted p below 0.01 and a log2 fold-change threshold of 1. As an exploratory analysis of dynamics, max-normalized trajectories of the 1000 most abundant clonotypes were examined with PCA combined with hierarchical clustering. The CD4 or CD8 phenotype of responding clones was assigned using the separately sequenced CD4+ and CD8+ repertoires. Starting from the raw public reads, TCRdb applied fastp trimming at Q25, assembled clones with MiXCR and retained in-frame beta chains. Rows matching on CDR3 protein sequence are summarized as one entry with the most common DNA and genes. The V and J calls come from TCRdb's annotation, not from the publication. This sample gives fewer than 700,000 distinct CDR3 sequences in total; about a sixth of them show up just once. Around 13% of the sample belongs to the ten largest clones.

The paper as a whole reports these results and caveats: Only a couple of mild cases were covered in the study, and larger cohorts including severe cases with pre-infection samples were considered necessary. Some responding clones were detected in pre-infection memory, suggesting pre-existing cross-reactive memory T cells joined the SARS-CoV-2 response. Contracting CD4+ clones turned up mainly in the CM and EM memory subsets, whereas EMRA was where CD8+ clones were enriched. SARS-CoV-2 specificity was not confirmed for the second-wave clones peaking on day 37. Clones contracting from day 15 to 85 had balanced CD4/CD8 phenotypes, while a second wave expanding from day 15 to 37 was biased towards CD4+.

In this chain, TRBV7-3 is recombined with TRBJ2-1, with TRBD2 perhaps the D gene, on 6 matching bases. This sequence was found in an adult woman who had mild COVID-19 (a few samples of this study predate the infection). The sample titles of this study are shuffled in the database, so cell type and time point are left out; the donor was told from shared clones. Sequencing input: PBMCs or a T cell subset sorted from them (not recorded which). The CDR3 protein sequence reads: CASSSLASSRNEQFF. The DNA reads TGTGCCAGCAGCTCCCTAGCGTCGTCACGCAATGAGCAGTTCTTC.